These 9 T cell receptor beta chains came from one sample sequenced in a study of cytomegalovirus exposure and HLA in healthy donors. Use of 60 Vbeta and 13 Jbeta primers characterized the PCR. TCRdb keeps only in-frame clones here, not all; method: immunoSEQ multiplex PCR. In the table there are some 62,000 clones, approximately 89% of which are singletons. The sequenced sample consisted of PBMCs. Receptor source: a man between 18 and 29 years old in good health and CMV-seronegative.

The chain employs TRBV28 and TRBJ2-3, with a tentative D call TRBD2 (6 bases). The CDR3 sequence is 17 residues long. V dropped 1 base and J dropped 6 bases, with 20 bases sitting between them. Germline CDR1 reads MDHEN; CDR2 reads SYDVKM. CDR3 coding DNA: TGTGCCAGCAGTTTATCTTCCCAGCTGCCGGAGGGGGATACGCAGTATTTT. The encoded protein is CASSLSSQLPEGDTQYF. Complete variable domain (other parts from reference TRBV28 and TRBJ2-3): DVKVTQSSRYLVKRTGEKVFLECVQDMDHENMFWYRQDPGLGLRLIYFSYDVKMKEKGDIPEGYSVSREKKERFSLILESASTNQTSMYLCASSLSSQLPEGDTQYFGPGTRLTVL.

The chain employs TRBV4-1 and TRBJ1-5; the D is unclear. Germline V gene lookup returns CDR1 MGHRA and CDR2 YSYEKL. This CDR3 is 15 amino acids long. The germline V and J ends were trimmed by 0 bases and 7 bases, with 13 bases remaining between them. CDR3 coding DNA: TGCGCCAGCAGCCAAGAAGTCGGGGTTTACCAGCCCCAGCATTTT. It is translated as CASSQEVGVYQPQHF.

The chain uses TRBV14 and TRBJ2-6; D may be TRBD1 (5 bases). The V end lost 1 base, the J end lost 2 bases, and 6 bases lay between the germline ends. The CDR3 extends over 15 amino acids. Germline lookup yields CDR1 SGHDN and CDR2 FVKESK. CDR3 sequence: CASSQGGPGANVLTF. CDR3 DNA: TGTGCCAGCAGCCAAGGGGGCCCTGGGGCCAACGTCCTGACTTTC. Filled out from reference TRBV14 and TRBJ2-6, the complete variable domain reads EAGVTQFPSHSVIEKGQTVTLRCDPISGHDNLYWYRRVMGKEIKFLLHFVKESKQDESGMPNNRFLAERTGGTYSTLKVQPAELEDSGVYFCASSQGGPGANVLTFGAGSRLTVL.

The chain uses TRBV9 and TRBJ1-2; D gene unclear. From germline, CDR1 is SGDLS and CDR2 YYNGEE. CDR3 size: 14 residues. V gave up 0 bases and J gave up 4 bases, with 10 bases separating them. The CDR3 here is CASSVGQDFYGYTF. The CDR3 DNA reads TGTGCCAGCAGCGTAGGGCAGGACTTCTATGGCTACACCTTC.

The V and J genes are TRBV28 and TRBJ2-7; TRBD1 matches at 7 bases. The trim removed 2 bases at V and 6 bases at J, leaving 1 base unmatched. The CDR3 length is 12 residues. The germline V gene has CDR1 MDHEN and CDR2 SYDVKM. This chain's CDR3 is CASSLTGAEQYF. In DNA form, the CDR3 reads TGTGCCAGCAGTTTAACAGGGGCCGAGCAGTACTTC.

V and J are TRBV7-3 and TRBJ1-1; D is possibly TRBD1 (6 bases). Germline CDR1 SGHTA, CDR2 FQGTGA. With 5 bases removed from V and 3 bases from J, the gap between germline ends came to 13 bases. The CDR3 extends over 14 amino acids. CDR3 in amino acids: CASSSRGLDTEAFF. CDR3 in DNA: TGTGCCAGCAGCAGCAGGGGTCTGGACACTGAAGCTTTCTTT.

This clone was observed a handful of times. CDR3 nucleotide sequence: TGTGCCAGCAGCGCCGGGACAGAGTCAGATACGCAGTATTTT. Translating it yields CASSAGTESDTQYF. The V call is TRBV5-5, the J call TRBJ2-3, with 7 bases aligning to TRBD1. The ends lost 4 bases at V and 4 bases at J; junction bases unmatched: 6. CDR1 is SGHKS and CDR2 is YYEKEE in the germline V gene (reference sequence). The CDR3 is 14 amino acids.

V is TRBV2 and J is TRBJ2-7, with D possibly TRBD2 on 6 matching bases. Germline lookup yields CDR1 SNHLY and CDR2 FYNNEI. CDR3 length: 13 amino acids. Trimming removed 7 bases from V and 7 bases from J, with 17 bases in between. The CDR3: CASNGRDLWEQYF. In nucleotides, the CDR3 is TGTGCCAGCAACGGGCGGGACTTGTGGGAGCAGTACTTC. The whole variable domain, filled in from reference TRBV2 and TRBJ2-7, reads EPEVTQTPSHQVTQMGQEVILRCVPISNHLYFYWYRQILGQKVEFLVSFYNNEISEKSEIFDDQFSVERPDGSNFTLKIRSTKLEDSAMYFCASNGRDLWEQYFGPGTRLTVT.

This chain joins TRBV10-2 and TRBJ2-4; 8 positions agree with TRBD1. This CDR3 is 15 amino acids long. Per the germline V gene, CDR1 is WSHSY and CDR2 is SAAADI. V dropped 6 bases and J dropped 9; count of bases not matched to a gene: 13. The chain's CDR3 is CASSLGQGALGIQYF. CDR3 coding DNA: TGCGCCAGCAGCCTCGGGCAGGGGGCTCTGGGCATTCAGTACTTC.